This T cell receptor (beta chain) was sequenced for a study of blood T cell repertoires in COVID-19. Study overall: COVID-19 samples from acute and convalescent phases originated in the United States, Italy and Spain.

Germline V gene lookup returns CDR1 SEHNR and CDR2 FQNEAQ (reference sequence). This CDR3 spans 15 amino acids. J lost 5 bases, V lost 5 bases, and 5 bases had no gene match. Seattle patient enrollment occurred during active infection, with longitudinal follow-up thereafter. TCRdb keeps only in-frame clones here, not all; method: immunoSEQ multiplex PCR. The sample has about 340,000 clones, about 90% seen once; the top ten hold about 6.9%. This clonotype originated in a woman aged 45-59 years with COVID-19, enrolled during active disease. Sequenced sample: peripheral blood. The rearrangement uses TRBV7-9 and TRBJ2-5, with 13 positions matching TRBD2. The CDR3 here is CASSRLAGGTETQYF. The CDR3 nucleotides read TGTGCCAGCAGCCGACTAGCGGGAGGTACGGAGACCCAGTACTTC.